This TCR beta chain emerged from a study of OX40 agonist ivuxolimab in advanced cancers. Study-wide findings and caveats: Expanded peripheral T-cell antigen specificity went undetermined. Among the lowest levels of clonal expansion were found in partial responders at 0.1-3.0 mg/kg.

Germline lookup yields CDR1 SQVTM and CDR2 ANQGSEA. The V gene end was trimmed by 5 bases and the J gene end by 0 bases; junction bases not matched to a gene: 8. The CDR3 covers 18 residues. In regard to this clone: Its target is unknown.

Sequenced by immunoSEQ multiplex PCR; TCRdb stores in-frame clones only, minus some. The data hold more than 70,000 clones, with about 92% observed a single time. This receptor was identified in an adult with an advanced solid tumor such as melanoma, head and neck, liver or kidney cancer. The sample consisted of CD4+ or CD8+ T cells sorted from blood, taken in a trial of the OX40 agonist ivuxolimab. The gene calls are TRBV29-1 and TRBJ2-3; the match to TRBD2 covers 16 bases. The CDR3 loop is CSVRPVGLAGGSTDTQYF. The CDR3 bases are TGCAGCGTTCGCCCCGTGGGACTAGCGGGGGGGAGCACAGATACGCAGTATTTT.